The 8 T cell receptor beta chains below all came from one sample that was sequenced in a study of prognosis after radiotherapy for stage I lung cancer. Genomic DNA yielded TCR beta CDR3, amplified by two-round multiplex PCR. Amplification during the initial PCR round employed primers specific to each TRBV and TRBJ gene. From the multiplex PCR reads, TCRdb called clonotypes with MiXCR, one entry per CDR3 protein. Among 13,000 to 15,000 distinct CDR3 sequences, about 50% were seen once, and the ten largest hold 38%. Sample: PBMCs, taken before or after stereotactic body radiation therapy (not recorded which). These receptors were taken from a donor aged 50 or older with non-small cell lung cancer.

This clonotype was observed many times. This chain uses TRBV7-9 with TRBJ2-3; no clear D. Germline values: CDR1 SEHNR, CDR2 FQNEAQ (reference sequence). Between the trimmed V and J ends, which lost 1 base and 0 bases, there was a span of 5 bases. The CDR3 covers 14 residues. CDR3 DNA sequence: TGTGCCAGCAGCTTAGGGCAGAGCACAGATACGCAGTATTTT. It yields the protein CASSLGQSTDTQYF.

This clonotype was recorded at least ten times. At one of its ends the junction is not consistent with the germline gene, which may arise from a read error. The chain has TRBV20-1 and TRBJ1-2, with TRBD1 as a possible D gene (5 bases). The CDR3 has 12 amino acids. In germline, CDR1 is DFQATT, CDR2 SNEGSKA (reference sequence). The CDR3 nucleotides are TGCAGTGCTAGAGGGGGTGCTCGGTACAGGTCCTTC. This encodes CSARGGARYRSF.

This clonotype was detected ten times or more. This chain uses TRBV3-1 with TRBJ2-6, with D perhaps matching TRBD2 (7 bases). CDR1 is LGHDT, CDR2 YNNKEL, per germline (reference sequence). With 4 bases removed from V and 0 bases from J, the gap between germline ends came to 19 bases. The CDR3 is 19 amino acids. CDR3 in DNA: TGTGCCAGCAGCCGATTAGGGGGGGCCCGATACTCTGGGGCCAACGTCCTGACTTTC. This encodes CASSRLGGARYSGANVLTF.

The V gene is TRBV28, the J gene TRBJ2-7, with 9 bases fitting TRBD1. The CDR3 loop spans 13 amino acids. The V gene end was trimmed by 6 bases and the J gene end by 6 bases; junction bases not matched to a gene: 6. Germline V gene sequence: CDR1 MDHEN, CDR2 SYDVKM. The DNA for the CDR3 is TGTGCCAGCAGCCCTTCGACAGGGGGCGAGCAGTACTTC. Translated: CASSPSTGGEQYF.

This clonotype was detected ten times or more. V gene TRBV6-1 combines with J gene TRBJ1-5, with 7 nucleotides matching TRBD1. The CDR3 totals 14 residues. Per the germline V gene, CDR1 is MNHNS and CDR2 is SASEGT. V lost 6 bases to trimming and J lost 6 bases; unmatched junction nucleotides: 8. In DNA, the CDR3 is TGTGCCAGCAGCGTGACAGGGATTGGTCAGCCCCAGCATTTT. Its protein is CASSVTGIGQPQHF.

The CDR3 DNA sequence: TGTGCCAGCAGACTGACATGGGTGTACGAGCAGTACTTC. It yields the protein CASRLTWVYEQYF. This chain links TRBV12-3 or TRBV12-4 with TRBJ2-7; no clear D gene. The CDR3 runs 13 residues. The germline V and J ends were trimmed by 6 bases and 4 bases, with 13 bases remaining between them.

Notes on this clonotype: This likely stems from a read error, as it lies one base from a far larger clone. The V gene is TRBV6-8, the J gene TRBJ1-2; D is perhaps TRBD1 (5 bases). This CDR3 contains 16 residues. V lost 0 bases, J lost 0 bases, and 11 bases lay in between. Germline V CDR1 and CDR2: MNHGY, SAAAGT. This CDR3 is CASSYSWARANYGYTF. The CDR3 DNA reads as TGTGCCAGCAGTTACTCCTGGGCCAGGGCTAACTATGGCTACACCTTC.

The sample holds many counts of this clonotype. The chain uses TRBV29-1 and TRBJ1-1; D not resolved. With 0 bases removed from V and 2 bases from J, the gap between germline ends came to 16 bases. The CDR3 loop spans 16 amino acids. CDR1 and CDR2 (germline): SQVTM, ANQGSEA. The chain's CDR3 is CSVEDGGGHQNTEAFF. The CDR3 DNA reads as TGCAGCGTTGAAGATGGCGGAGGGCACCAAAACACTGAAGCTTTCTTT.